Listed here are 20 T cell receptor beta chains from one sample, sequenced in a study of PD-L1 blockade in urothelial cancer. Documented time point: pretreatment peripheral blood. Here immunoSEQ multiplex PCR was the method, and the copy in TCRdb shows in-frame clones only, minus some. The sample holds around 130,000 clones, roughly 84% seen once. The sequencing here drew on PBMCs, taken around atezolizumab (anti-PD-L1) treatment. The receptors here all came from a man aged 50-60 years with urothelial cancer.

This clone has just a few counts. The chain is built from TRBV19 and TRBJ1-4; no clear D. Germline loops: CDR1 LNHDA, CDR2 SQIVND (reference sequence). There are 20 residues in the CDR3. Trimming pared 3 bases from V and 4 bases from J, leaving 27 bases between. The CDR3, as DNA: TGTGCCAGTAGTATTGGCCCCGAAGCTGGCCTACTACCATATAATGAAAAACTGTTTTTT. Residues: CASSIGPEAGLLPYNEKLFF.

V is TRBV5-4 and J is TRBJ1-1; D not certain. Germline V gene data show CDR1 as SGHNT and CDR2 as YYREEE (reference sequence). V lost 4 bases and J lost 1, with 8 bases in between. The CDR3 totals 13 residues. The CDR3 here is CASSGGQNTEAFF. CDR3 in DNA: TGTGCCAGCAGCGGCGGGCAGAACACTGAAGCTTTCTTT.

The V call is TRBV9, the J call TRBJ2-7; the match to TRBD1 covers 7 bases. With V trimmed by 3 bases and J by 2 bases, 5 bases remained unmatched. CDR1 SGDLS and CDR2 YYNGEE come from the germline V gene. The CDR3 runs 14 residues. The CDR3 region has the DNA TGTGCCAGCAGCGCTGGACAGGCCACCTACGAGCAGTACTTC. This gives the protein CASSAGQATYEQYF. Full variable domain (rest looked up from reference TRBV9 and TRBJ2-7): DSGVTQTPKHLITATGQRVTLRCSPRSGDLSVYWYQQSLDQGLQFLIQYYNGEERAKGNILERFSAQQFPDLHSELNLSSLELGDSALYFCASSAGQATYEQYFGPGTRLTVT.

V gene TRBV10-1 combines with J gene TRBJ2-5, with D possibly being TRBD2 (6 bases). Germline CDR1 is WNHNN and CDR2 is SYGVQD (reference sequence). This CDR3 region has 13 residues. The V and J ends lost 4 bases and 5 bases respectively, with 11 bases between them. This chain's CDR3 is CASSAWGEETQYF. The CDR3 bases are TGCGCCAGCAGTGCCTGGGGGGAGGAGACCCAGTACTTC.

V gene TRBV6-4 combines with J gene TRBJ2-2; possibly TRBD2 for D (5 bases). The CDR3 is 15 amino acids. Germline assignment: CDR1 MRHNA and CDR2 SNTAGT. Trimming shortened V by 4 bases and J by 2 bases, and 11 bases separated the two germline ends. This CDR3 is CASSAEGANTGELFF. CDR3 nucleotides: TGTGCCAGCAGTGCTGAGGGAGCCAACACCGGGGAGCTGTTTTTT.

This chain links TRBV5-1 with TRBJ2-1; 7 bases align to TRBD2. In germline, CDR1 is SGHRS, CDR2 YFSETQ. After removal of 2 bases from V and 4 bases from J, the junction contained 9 bases not matched to a gene. CDR3 length: 16 residues. The CDR3 sequence: CASSFSQASGYNEQFF. The CDR3 DNA sequence: TGCGCCAGCAGCTTCTCCCAGGCTAGCGGATACAATGAGCAGTTCTTC.

The genes are TRBV28 and TRBJ2-1; D is possibly TRBD2 (6 bases). The germline V gene has CDR1 MDHEN and CDR2 SYDVKM. This CDR3 contains 14 residues. V gave up 7 bases and J gave up 7 bases, with 17 bases separating them. The CDR3 nucleotides are TGTGCCAGCATTGGGGGAAGCGCGGGAAATGAGCAGTTCTTC. This sequence encodes CASIGGSAGNEQFF.

The genes are TRBV28 and TRBJ2-7; 7 bases match TRBD1. The CDR3 has 14 residues. The V gene end was trimmed by 8 bases and the J gene end by 2 bases; junction bases not matched to a gene: 9. Per the germline V gene, CDR1 is MDHEN and CDR2 is SYDVKM. CDR3 nucleotide sequence: TGTGCCAGCCGGCAGACTGGGACAGCCTACGAGCAGTACTTC. Its translation: CASRQTGTAYEQYF.

V usage is TRBV14 and J usage is TRBJ2-5; 9 bases align to TRBD2. The CDR3 runs 17 residues. J was trimmed by 2 bases and V by 0 bases; bases with no gene match: 7. The germline gives CDR1 SGHDN, CDR2 FVKESK. The CDR3 bases are TGTGCCAGCAGCCAAGATCGGCTAGCGGGAACACAAGAGACCCAGTACTTC. Residues: CASSQDRLAGTQETQYF.

V is TRBV28 and J is TRBJ2-7; 9 positions agree with TRBD2. V shed 7 bases, J shed 7 bases, and the junction held 11 bases outside the gene matches. The CDR3 runs to 14 residues. The germline V gene has CDR1 MDHEN and CDR2 SYDVKM. The CDR3 DNA sequence: TGTGCCAGCACTCCGGCGGGAGGGCCGAGAGAGCAGTACTTC. This sequence encodes CASTPAGGPREQYF.

This clone was picked up one time. The J gene is TRBJ2-7, the V gene TRBV5-1, with 9 bases identical to TRBD2. The ends lost 0 bases at V and 6 bases at J; junction bases unmatched: 7. The CDR3 covers 15 residues. Germline CDR1 reads SGHRS; CDR2 reads YFSETQ. The CDR3 nucleotides are TGCGCCAGCAGCTTGGGGTCTAGCGGGAACGTCGAGCAGTACTTC. This gives the protein CASSLGSSGNVEQYF.

The chain links TRBV6-5 to TRBJ1-1; weak D call: TRBD1 (6 bases). The CDR3 runs 14 residues. CDR1 is MNHEY and CDR2 is SVGAGI in the germline V gene. V was shortened by 2 bases and J by 4 bases, with 11 bases between the two germline ends. CDR3 loop: CASSYVTGSTEAFF. DNA for the CDR3: TGTGCCAGCAGTTACGTCACAGGGTCCACTGAAGCTTTCTTT.

The rearrangement links TRBV27 to TRBJ1-4; 8 bases align to TRBD1. The trim removed 6 bases at V and 6 bases at J, leaving 9 bases unmatched. Germline CDR1 reads MNHEY; CDR2 reads SMNVEV (reference sequence). The CDR3 runs to 15 residues. The chain's CDR3 is CASSRTTGDYEKLFF. The CDR3 coding sequence is TGTGCCAGCAGCCGAACGACAGGGGATTATGAAAAACTGTTTTTT.

The gene calls are TRBV5-4 and TRBJ1-2; D is undetermined. The V end lost 4 bases, the J end lost 2 bases, and 12 bases lay between the germline ends. The CDR3 totals 14 residues. CDR1 is SGHNT and CDR2 is YYREEE in the germline V gene (reference sequence). DNA of the CDR3: TGTGCCAGCAGCGCCATGACATTAAACTATGGCTACACCTTC. Translating it yields CASSAMTLNYGYTF.

In its sample, this clone was seen a few times. This chain uses TRBV9 with TRBJ2-3; unclear D gene. This CDR3 region has 13 residues. Deletions cut 2 bases from V and 6 bases from J, with 10 bases between. CDR1 and CDR2 (germline): SGDLS, YYNGEE. The CDR3 DNA follows: TGTGCCAGCAGCGTTTTAGGCGGCGATACGCAGTATTTT. Its protein is CASSVLGGDTQYF. Based on the CDR3 plus reference TRBV9 and TRBJ2-3, the full variable domain is DSGVTQTPKHLITATGQRVTLRCSPRSGDLSVYWYQQSLDQGLQFLIQYYNGEERAKGNILERFSAQQFPDLHSELNLSSLELGDSALYFCASSVLGGDTQYFGPGTRLTVL.

This clone was detected once. DNA of the CDR3: TGCAGCGTTGAGTCGGCAGGCCCCGAGTCTGGAAACACCATATATTTT. Protein product: CSVESAGPESGNTIYF. This chain links TRBV29-1 with TRBJ1-3; D not resolved. The germline CDR1 and CDR2 sequences are SQVTM and ANQGSEA. V was trimmed by 3 bases and J by 1 base, leaving 16 bases between them. The CDR3 loop spans 16 amino acids.

The chain has TRBV28 and TRBJ2-4; no reliable D call. Germline CDR1 is MDHEN and CDR2 is SYDVKM. Deletions cut 5 bases from V and 8 bases from J, with 10 bases between. This CDR3 region has 12 residues. This chain's CDR3 is CASSPTVYIQYF. CDR3 DNA: TGTGCCAGCAGTCCCACGGTTTACATTCAGTACTTC. The entire variable domain, with the rest obtained from reference TRBV28 and TRBJ2-4, is as follows: DVKVTQSSRYLVKRTGEKVFLECVQDMDHENMFWYRQDPGLGLRLIYFSYDVKMKEKGDIPEGYSVSREKKERFSLILESASTNQTSMYLCASSPTVYIQYFGAGTRLSVL.

This chain connects TRBV2 to TRBJ1-2; 8 bases are a match to TRBD1. With 6 bases clipped from V and 4 bases from J, the junction kept 7 bases outside the gene matches. Germline-derived CDR1 and CDR2 are SNHLY and FYNNEI. The CDR3 loop spans 14 amino acids. The CDR3 sequence: CASSPRTGLYGYTF. In DNA form, the CDR3 reads TGTGCCAGCAGCCCCCGGACAGGGCTCTATGGCTACACCTTC.

Only one count was recorded for this clone. The chain recombines TRBV28 with TRBJ2-4, with D maybe TRBD1 (6 bases). Germline CDR1 MDHEN, CDR2 SYDVKM. Trimming removed 5 bases from V and 6 bases from J, with 14 bases in between. The CDR3 is made up of 14 amino acids. CDR3 DNA: TGTGCCAGCAGTCCCAGGGGTGGCGGAAACATTCAGTACTTC. As protein: CASSPRGGGNIQYF.

The V gene is TRBV11-1, the J gene TRBJ1-5; TRBD1 matches 8 bases. V lost 5 bases, J lost 1 base, and 1 base stayed unmatched. The V gene's germline CDR1 is SGHAT and CDR2 FQDESV (reference sequence). CDR3 length equals 14 residues. This CDR3 is CASSRTGSNQPQHF. The DNA for the CDR3 is TGTGCCAGCAGCCGGACAGGGAGCAATCAGCCCCAGCATTTT.